A single sample gave rise to the 5 T cell receptor beta chains below, sequenced in a study of CD8 T cells in ankylosing spondylitis. Study observations and caveats: It appeared that ankylosing spondylitis blood was characterized by a TCR beta motif of 8 or 9 highly homologous variants.

These receptors have no identified antigens. From the 5' RACE reads, TCRdb called clonotypes with MiXCR, one entry per CDR3 protein. The sample records some 840,000 distinct CDR3 sequences, approximately 12% being singletons. Sequenced: blood, either unsorted or a sorted T cell fraction (not recorded which). The receptors here all came from a male donor with ankylosing spondylitis.

This clonotype was seen at least ten times. This chain uses TRBV7-2 with TRBJ2-5; the match to TRBD2 covers 10 bases. CDR3 size: 15 residues. Germline-derived CDR1 and CDR2 are SGHTA and FQGNSA. Germline trimming cut 5 bases from V and 7 bases from J; bases unmatched to any gene: 10. The CDR3 spells CASSLFLAGAGTQYF. The CDR3 DNA follows: TGTGCCAGCAGCCTATTCCTAGCGGGGGCGGGGACCCAGTACTTC.

This clonotype has just a few counts. V gene TRBV9 combines with J gene TRBJ2-1; D call uncertain. CDR1 is SGDLS and CDR2 is YYNGEE in the germline V gene. The CDR3 is 14 amino acids. V dropped 0 bases and J dropped 3 bases, with 7 bases sitting between them. CDR3 sequence: CASSVAGYYNEQFF. The DNA for the CDR3 is TGTGCCAGCAGCGTAGCTGGCTACTACAATGAGCAGTTCTTC.

This clonotype was seen many times. V usage is TRBV20-1 and J usage is TRBJ2-7, with a weak D call TRBD2 (6 bases). The CDR3 has 12 residues. Trimming shortened V by 3 bases and J by 5 bases, and 11 bases separated the two germline ends. Per the germline V gene, CDR1 is DFQATT and CDR2 is SNEGSKA (reference sequence). CDR3 sequence reads: CSASGRPHEQYF. The DNA for the CDR3 is TGCAGTGCTAGCGGGAGACCCCACGAGCAGTACTTC.

This chain connects TRBV9 to TRBJ2-3; 8 bases align to TRBD2. After removal of 4 bases from V and 2 bases from J, the junction contained 6 bases not matched to a gene. Per the germline V gene, CDR1 is SGDLS and CDR2 is YYNGEE. CDR3 length: 15 amino acids. CDR3 loop: CASSPRGGYTDTQYF. The CDR3 DNA reads TGTGCCAGCAGCCCCCGGGGGGGTTACACAGATACGCAGTATTTT.

The gene calls are TRBV4-3 and TRBJ2-7, with 13 bases identical to TRBD2. The CDR3 extends over 15 amino acids. Per germline, CDR1 LGHNA and CDR2 YSLEER. The ends lost 0 bases at V and 8 bases at J; junction bases unmatched: 4. CDR3 sequence (DNA): TGCGCCAGCAGCCAAGATAGGACTAGCGGGAGTAAGCAGTACTTC. It encodes CASSQDRTSGSKQYF.